Below, 25 T cell receptor beta chains from the same sample are listed, as sequenced in a study of graft-versus-host responses after intestinal transplantation. Intraepithelial and lamina propria lymphocytes were freed from processed graft tissue. The method was immunoSEQ multiplex PCR; TCRdb's version includes in-frame clones alone and lacks a portion of them. The sample has roughly 36,000 clones; about nine tenths are singletons. The material was ileum tissue, obtained around seven months after intestinal transplant. All receptors derive from a human patient who received an intestinal transplant, so some T cells may come from the graft donor.

This rearrangement joins TRBV6-1 to TRBJ2-1; 11 nucleotides line up with TRBD2. The CDR3 length is 14 residues. Trimming took 6 bases from V and 3 from J; bases not matched to a gene: 1. Per the germline V gene, CDR1 is MNHNS and CDR2 is SASEGT. The CDR3 nucleotides read TGTGCCAGCAGGGGGACTAGCGGCTACAATGAGCAGTTCTTC. Its translation is CASRGTSGYNEQFF.

The chain combines TRBV28 with TRBJ2-7, with 7 bases lining up with TRBD2. The CDR3 has 15 amino acids. V gave up 4 bases and J gave up 2 bases; unmatched junction bases: 8. CDR1 is MDHEN and CDR2 is SYDVKM in the germline V gene. CDR3 loop: CASSSGAGWAYEQYF. Here the CDR3 DNA reads TGTGCCAGCAGTTCAGGAGCGGGGTGGGCCTACGAGCAGTACTTC.

This chain uses TRBV25-1 with TRBJ1-2, with unresolved D. Germline CDR1 is MGHDK and CDR2 is SYGVNS. Trimming shortened V by 4 bases and J by 10 bases, and 13 bases separated the two germline ends. The CDR3 runs 12 residues. The DNA of the CDR3 is TGTGCCAGCAGTGGACCGCGTGTCGACTACACCTTC. Translation: CASSGPRVDYTF.

This CDR3 reads CASSSGYEQYF. The CDR3 bases are TGTGCCAGCAGTTCCGGTTACGAGCAGTACTTC. The rearrangement uses TRBV27 and TRBJ2-7; no clear D. The length of the CDR3 is 11 residues. Trimming cost V 4 bases and J 4 bases, with 5 bases left between them. Germline V gene data show CDR1 as MNHEY and CDR2 as SMNVEV (reference sequence).

The chain links TRBV7-6 to TRBJ2-5, with D possibly TRBD2 on 5 matching bases. Trimming stripped 7 bases from V and 0 bases from J, with 15 bases between. There are 15 residues in the CDR3. Germline V gene sequence: CDR1 SGHVS, CDR2 FNYEAQ. CDR3 residues: CASIRGSGYQETQYF. The CDR3 DNA is TGTGCCAGCATCCGGGGATCGGGGTACCAAGAGACCCAGTACTTC.

This chain joins TRBV28 and TRBJ1-4, with a tentative D call TRBD1 (6 bases). V shed 6 bases and J shed 7 bases, with 21 bases lying between them. Germline V gene lookup returns CDR1 MDHEN and CDR2 SYDVKM. This CDR3 spans 16 amino acids. CDR3 nucleotides: TGTGCCAGCAGGGTCGCCTCGGGGGCGTCGGGTGAAAAACTGTTTTTT. It encodes CASRVASGASGEKLFF.

This clone was seen more than once but under ten times. The V call is TRBV5-1, the J call TRBJ2-3; TRBD2 matches 8 bases. The CDR3 runs to 15 residues. Germline lookup yields CDR1 SGHRS and CDR2 YFSETQ. V shed 2 bases, J shed 2 bases, and the junction held 4 bases outside the gene matches. The CDR3 loop reads CASSFTSGYTDTQYF. The CDR3 bases are TGCGCCAGCAGCTTTACTAGCGGTTACACAGATACGCAGTATTTT.

This chain links TRBV2 with TRBJ1-6, with a tentative D call TRBD1 (5 bases). V lost 0 bases and J lost 13, with 16 bases in between. CDR1 and CDR2 from the germline V gene are SNHLY and FYNNEI. The CDR3 has 15 amino acids. The DNA for the CDR3 is TGTGCCAGCAGTGAAGCGCTTGGGGCCGGGGAGCCCCTCCACTTT. This sequence encodes CASSEALGAGEPLHF.

J is TRBJ2-1 and V is TRBV18, with D possibly being TRBD2 (5 bases). Germline-derived CDR1 and CDR2 are KGHSH and LQKENI. The CDR3 covers 16 residues. Trimming stripped 3 bases from V and 7 bases from J, with 19 bases between. Written as DNA, the CDR3 is TGTGCCAGCTCACCCGGAACCGGGAATCGGGAAAATGAGCAGTTCTTC. Its protein is CASSPGTGNRENEQFF.

The genes are TRBV7-8 and TRBJ2-1; D call uncertain. The V and J ends lost 1 base and 6 bases respectively, with 10 bases between them. CDR3 size: 14 residues. Germline V gene data show CDR1 as SGHVS and CDR2 as FQNEAQ. CDR3 loop: CASSLVVATNEQFF. The CDR3 DNA sequence: TGTGCCAGCAGCTTAGTCGTCGCGACCAATGAGCAGTTCTTC.

This clone was counted between two and nine times. CDR3 in amino acids: CASSQTSGPSYEQYF. CDR3 coding DNA: TGTGCCAGCAGTCAGACTAGCGGTCCGTCCTACGAGCAGTACTTC. The J gene is TRBJ2-7, the V gene TRBV27; TRBD2 matches 9 bases. Germline V gene data show CDR1 as MNHEY and CDR2 as SMNVEV (reference sequence). CDR3 length: 15 amino acids. V shed 5 bases, J shed 1 base, and the junction held 6 bases outside the gene matches.

The chain carries TRBV19 and TRBJ1-1, with 8 bases lining up with TRBD1. The germline V gene has CDR1 LNHDA and CDR2 SQIVND (reference sequence). This CDR3 is 13 amino acids long. The ends lost 3 bases at V and 6 bases at J; junction bases unmatched: 3. The CDR3 spells CASSIGRGPEAFF. CDR3 sequence (DNA): TGTGCCAGTAGTATTGGCAGGGGGCCTGAAGCTTTCTTT.

The chain couples TRBV6-1 to TRBJ2-1; D is ambiguous. This CDR3 has 13 residues. Per the germline V gene, CDR1 is MNHNS and CDR2 is SASEGT. Trimming cost V 6 bases and J 4 bases, with 10 bases left between them. CDR3 sequence (DNA): TGTGCCAGCAGGAGCCCCGCTTACAATGAGCAGTTCTTC. As protein: CASRSPAYNEQFF.

This chain uses TRBV28 with TRBJ2-1; the D is unclear. In germline, CDR1 is MDHEN, CDR2 SYDVKM. V gave up 6 bases and J gave up 0 bases, with 15 bases separating them. This CDR3 has 16 amino acids. The CDR3 sequence: CASSQMLGSSYNEQFF. CDR3 DNA: TGTGCCAGCAGCCAGATGCTGGGCAGCTCCTACAATGAGCAGTTCTTC.

The V and J genes are TRBV9 and TRBJ2-1, with 10 bases fitting TRBD2. CDR3 length equals 15 residues. V dropped 4 bases and J dropped 8; count of bases not matched to a gene: 9. CDR1 and CDR2 (germline): SGDLS, YYNGEE. The CDR3 region is CASSSGLAFFDEQFF. For the CDR3, the DNA is TGTGCCAGCAGCTCGGGACTAGCGTTTTTTGATGAGCAGTTCTTC.

This chain links TRBV5-1 with TRBJ2-7, with D maybe TRBD1 (5 bases). Trimming removed 2 bases from V and 2 bases from J, with 14 bases in between. CDR1 and CDR2 from the germline V gene are SGHRS and YFSETQ. This CDR3 spans 15 amino acids. The CDR3 reads CASSFFSAGTYEQYF. CDR3 nucleotide sequence: TGCGCCAGCAGCTTCTTTTCCGCAGGGACCTACGAGCAGTACTTC.

This sequence joins TRBV18 and TRBJ2-3; D not certain. V gave up 3 bases and J gave up 3 bases, with 7 bases separating them. CDR1 is KGHSH and CDR2 is LQKENI in the germline V gene. There are 13 residues in the CDR3. CDR3 DNA: TGTGCCAGCTCACCTAGTTTGACAGATACGCAGTATTTT. Translation gives CASSPSLTDTQYF. The full variable domain, rest sourced from reference TRBV18 and TRBJ2-3, is NAGVMQNPRHLVRRRGQEARLRCSPMKGHSHVYWYRQLPEEGLKFMVYLQKENIIDESGMPKERFSAEFPKEGPSILRIQQVVRGDSAAYFCASSPSLTDTQYFGPGTRLTVL.

The J gene is TRBJ1-5, the V gene TRBV7-8, with 7 bases identical to TRBD1. Germline V gives CDR1 SGHVS, CDR2 FQNEAQ. With 5 bases clipped from V and 1 base from J, the junction kept 5 bases outside the gene matches. The CDR3 extends over 15 amino acids. The CDR3 DNA follows: TGTGCCAGCAGCGTCCGGGACAGAAGCAATCAGCCCCAGCATTTT. This translates into CASSVRDRSNQPQHF.

The CDR3 bases are TGCGCCAGCAGCCCAAACAGGAACCAAGAGACCCAGTACTTC. Amino acids: CASSPNRNQETQYF. The chain has TRBV5-1 and TRBJ2-5, with D possibly matching TRBD1 (5 bases). This CDR3 contains 14 residues. Germline V CDR1 and CDR2: SGHRS, YFSETQ. The V end was cut by 4 bases, the J end by 0 bases, with 10 bases between.

This rearrangement joins TRBV10-1 to TRBJ2-5, with 7 bases aligning to TRBD1. This CDR3 contains 12 residues. Germline V gene sequence: CDR1 WNHNN, CDR2 SYGVQD (reference sequence). V shed 4 bases and J 5 bases; nucleotides not matched to a gene: 1. The CDR3 bases are TGCGCCAGCAGTGCACAGGGGGAGACCCAGTACTTC. The encoded protein is CASSAQGETQYF.

The V and J genes are TRBV19 and TRBJ2-2; D unclear. From germline, CDR1 is LNHDA and CDR2 SQIVND (reference sequence). This CDR3 has 18 residues. V was trimmed by 3 bases and J by 0 bases, leaving 17 bases between them. The CDR3 DNA reads as TGTGCCAGTAGTATCCCCCCCTTTCAAGCCCCGAACACCGGGGAGCTGTTTTTT. This codes for CASSIPPFQAPNTGELFF.

This chain uses TRBV6-5 with TRBJ2-6; D may be TRBD2 (5 bases). Between the trimmed V and J ends, which lost 4 bases and 2 bases, there was a span of 9 bases. The germline gives CDR1 MNHEY, CDR2 SVGAGI. The CDR3 sequence is 15 residues long. The CDR3 loop reads CASSFEGTGANVLTF. CDR3 nucleotides: TGTGCCAGCAGTTTCGAGGGTACTGGGGCCAACGTCCTGACTTTC.

The genes are TRBV6-5 and TRBJ1-2; unclear D gene. Germline V lookup: CDR1 MNHEY, CDR2 SVGAGI. V shed 2 bases and J shed 5 bases, with 12 bases lying between them. The CDR3 is 14 amino acids. CDR3 amino acids: CASSYSGSLYGYTF. CDR3 DNA sequence: TGTGCCAGCAGTTACAGCGGGTCCCTTTATGGCTACACCTTC.

The V call is TRBV13, the J call TRBJ2-5, with 9 bases lining up with TRBD2. The germline CDR1 and CDR2 sequences are PRHDT and FYEKMQ (reference sequence). V lost 4 bases and J lost 7; bases outside the gene matches: 10. The CDR3 length is 15 residues. CDR3 in DNA: TGTGCCAGCAGCTCCGCGACTAGCGGAGGGGGGACCCAGTACTTC. It translates to CASSSATSGGGTQYF.

The CDR3 DNA reads TGTGCCAAGGGACTAGCGGGTTCTTGGGAGACCCAGTACTTC. It is translated as CAKGLAGSWETQYF. V and J are TRBV19 and TRBJ2-5; 12 bases are shared with TRBD2. The CDR3 spans 14 residues. The V and J ends lost 10 bases and 5 bases, in that order; junction bases with no gene match: 8. Germline V lookup: CDR1 LNHDA, CDR2 SQIVND (reference sequence).